The 11 T cell receptor beta chains below come from one sample, sequenced in a study of siplizumab effects on memory and regulatory T cells. Assay: immunoSEQ multiplex PCR; the TCRdb copy retains only in-frame clones and omits some. The sample comprises over 95,000 clones, just under 95% of which are singletons, and under 0.2% rests with the top ten. Input material: non-Treg CD4+ T cells sorted from blood. Receptors were obtained from a human donor in good health.

This clone was recorded only once. The rearrangement joins TRBV10-3 to TRBJ1-6; a possible D gene is TRBD1 (5 bases). Looked up from germline, CDR1 is ENHRY and CDR2 is SYGVKD. The CDR3 is made up of 13 amino acids. V was shortened by 7 bases and J by 7 bases, with 11 bases between the two germline ends. The CDR3 protein is CAITREGNSPLHF. The CDR3 nucleotides are TGTGCCATCACCAGGGAGGGGAATTCACCCCTCCACTTT.

The chain has TRBV5-4 and TRBJ2-3; D is undetermined. Trimming took 2 bases from V and 6 from J, leaving 13 bases between them. This CDR3 is built from 14 residues. CDR1 and CDR2 (germline): SGHNT, YYREEE (reference sequence). In DNA, the CDR3 is TGTGCCAGCAGCTTCCCTGACGGAACCGATACGCAGTATTTT. It is translated as CASSFPDGTDTQYF.

The chain's CDR3 is CASSSVDMDNSPLHF. The DNA of the CDR3 is TGTGCCAGCAGTTCCGTTGACATGGATAATTCACCCCTCCACTTT. V gene TRBV6-5 combines with J gene TRBJ1-6; D is unresolved. Per the germline V gene, CDR1 is MNHEY and CDR2 is SVGAGI. V was shortened by 4 bases and J by 5 bases, with 12 bases between the two germline ends. The CDR3 is 15 amino acids.

The rearrangement joins TRBV10-3 to TRBJ2-2; no clear D. This CDR3 contains 12 residues. Germline V gene data show CDR1 as ENHRY and CDR2 as SYGVKD. V lost 4 bases and J 6 bases, leaving 6 bases between the germline ends. CDR3 sequence reads: CAISADSGELFF. CDR3 sequence (DNA): TGTGCCATCAGTGCTGACTCCGGGGAGCTGTTTTTT.

This chain joins TRBV7-2 and TRBJ1-5; possible D gene TRBD1, 6 bases. CDR3 length: 14 amino acids. CDR1 and CDR2 (germline): SGHTA, FQGNSA. The ends were cut back, 4 bases at V and 4 bases at J, with 11 bases in the middle. The CDR3: CASSSGQKNQPQHF. CDR3 coding DNA: TGTGCCAGCAGCTCCGGACAGAAAAATCAGCCCCAGCATTTT.

V and J are TRBV6-5 and TRBJ1-5; TRBD1 might be the D (5 bases). The CDR3 covers 15 residues. Between the trimmed V and J ends, which lost 6 bases and 4 bases, there was a span of 16 bases. Germline CDR1 MNHEY, CDR2 SVGAGI. CDR3 loop: CASRPEGFRNQPQHF. The CDR3, as DNA: TGTGCCAGCAGGCCCGAGGGGTTCCGGAATCAGCCCCAGCATTTT.

This chain uses TRBV9 with TRBJ2-1; D is unclear. Per germline, CDR1 SGDLS and CDR2 YYNGEE. The CDR3 has 13 amino acids. Trimming took 2 bases from V and 6 from J, leaving 9 bases between them. The chain's CDR3 is CASSVDHSNEQFF. DNA of the CDR3: TGTGCCAGCAGCGTGGACCACAGCAATGAGCAGTTCTTC.

The chain combines TRBV7-2 with TRBJ1-3; tentatively, D is TRBD1 (6 bases). CDR1 SGHTA and CDR2 FQGNSA come from the germline V gene. The CDR3 is made up of 15 amino acids. The V and J ends lost 5 bases and 0 bases respectively, with 11 bases between them. The CDR3 bases are TGTGCCAGCAGCCTAACAGGGAACTCTGGAAACACCATATATTTT. Its protein is CASSLTGNSGNTIYF.

The V call is TRBV21-1, the J call TRBJ1-5; the table assigns TRBD1, which was not confirmed against the DNA. TRBV21-1 is recorded as a pseudogene. There are 15 residues in the CDR3. CDR3 coding DNA: TGTGCCAGCAGCAAAGGCGTAACAGGCAATCAGCCCCAGCATTTT. It yields the protein CASSKGVTGNQPQHF.

The chain couples TRBV18 to TRBJ2-1; 9 positions match TRBD2. The CDR3 sequence is 16 residues long. Unmatched junction bases numbered 5, after V lost 3 bases and J lost 2 bases. Germline CDR1 and CDR2: KGHSH and LQKENI. CDR3 in DNA: TGTGCCAGCTCACCGGTTAGCGGGGGCCCCTACAATGAGCAGTTCTTC. Protein product: CASSPVSGGPYNEQFF.

The V call is TRBV7-3, the J call TRBJ2-5; D is undetermined. The CDR3 is 13 residues long. Germline CDR1 is SGHTA and CDR2 is FQGTGA. V was cut by 5 bases and J by 1 base, with 8 bases left in between. This CDR3 is CASSQDIQETQYF. In DNA form, the CDR3 reads TGTGCCAGCAGCCAAGACATCCAAGAGACCCAGTACTTC.